Listed here is a single T cell receptor beta chain. The target antigen is unknown. The data stem from a study of shared clonotypes between healthy human individuals. About the research overall: The study used three CD4 naive, three CD4 memory, two CD8 naive and one CD8 memory plate per donor.

Splitting of CD4+ cells produced CD45RA+ naive and CD45RA-negative memory subsets. This table comes from immunoSEQ multiplex PCR, and its TCRdb copy is limited to in-frame clones, with some not included. The sample lists some 2,000,000 clones, approximately 94% occurring once. This CDR3 contains 14 residues. V was clipped by 2 bases and J by 6 bases, with 10 bases between them. Germline CDR1 MNHEY, CDR2 SVGAGI. General study findings and limits: A handful of donors showed sharing of approximately 5% of naive CD4 clonotypes. Researchers sampled only blood; tissue repertoires likely differ.

This chain uses TRBV6-5 with TRBJ2-2, with a possible D match to TRBD1 (5 bases). This clonotype originated in a young man in good health. Sequencing was carried out using naive CD4+ T cells sorted from blood. This sample's subset: CD45RA+ positively selected. In nucleotides, the CDR3 is TGTGCCAGCAGTTACAGGGGATGGCCCGGGGAGCTGTTTTTT. This encodes CASSYRGWPGELFF.